This T cell receptor beta chain appears in the sequencing data of a study of blood T cells in healthy people across ages. About the study: Template switching recovered approximately one barcoded beta molecule for every two T cells. Study findings and constraints: Donor CMV status, an unknown factor, possibly confounded changes in expanded clonotypes.

Germline V gene sequence: CDR1 DFQATT, CDR2 SNEGSKA (reference sequence). The CDR3 runs to 16 residues. Trimming removed 5 bases at V and 2 bases at J, with 16 bases between. Each sample yielded at least 5 micrograms of PBMC total RNA. The second PCR ran about 7 to 12 cycles with a sample-barcoded 5' primer and J-beta primers. TCRdb redid the calling of the 5' RACE reads with MiXCR, one entry per CDR3 protein. The sample comprises about 1,400,000 distinct CDR3 sequences, about 43% of which are singletons, and under 8% rests with the top ten. A word on this clonotype: Its antigen is unknown.

This chain connects TRBV20-1 to TRBJ2-6; tentative D call: TRBD2 (5 bases). This clonotype originated in a woman aged 18 to 35 in good health. The source material was blood. Written as DNA, the CDR3 is TGCAGTGCTCAAGGGCAGGCCGGGGCTGGGGCCAACGTCCTGACTTTC. Amino acids: CSAQGQAGAGANVLTF.